This TCR beta chain comes out of a study of blood T cell repertoires in COVID-19. Across the study: The origin of the acute and convalescent COVID-19 samples was the United States, Italy and Spain. PBMCs, B-cell-depleted T cells, or T cells provided the cDNA or gDNA that made up the material.

This CDR3 spans 16 amino acids. Germline trimming cut 4 bases from V and 1 base from J; bases unmatched to any gene: 6. Germline V gene data show CDR1 as SGHRS and CDR2 as YFSETQ. During active infection, Seattle patients enrolled and were then monitored through disease. Original analysis: Reference gene primer amplification gave nucleated cell count estimates. Data came from immunoSEQ multiplex PCR; TCRdb stores just in-frame clones and leaves some out. Clone size and the V and J calls come from that table; the DNA yielded D and trimming. The sample has some 400,000 clones, about 87% seen once; the top ten hold 2% to 2.5%.

Material for sequencing was peripheral blood. This chain uses TRBV5-1 with TRBJ2-3; 10 nucleotides match TRBD1. The TCR was taken from an older woman with COVID-19, enrolled during active disease. In nucleotides, the CDR3 is TGCGCCAGCAGCACGGGACAGGGGCAGGGCACAGATACGCAGTATTTT. Translation: CASSTGQGQGTDTQYF.